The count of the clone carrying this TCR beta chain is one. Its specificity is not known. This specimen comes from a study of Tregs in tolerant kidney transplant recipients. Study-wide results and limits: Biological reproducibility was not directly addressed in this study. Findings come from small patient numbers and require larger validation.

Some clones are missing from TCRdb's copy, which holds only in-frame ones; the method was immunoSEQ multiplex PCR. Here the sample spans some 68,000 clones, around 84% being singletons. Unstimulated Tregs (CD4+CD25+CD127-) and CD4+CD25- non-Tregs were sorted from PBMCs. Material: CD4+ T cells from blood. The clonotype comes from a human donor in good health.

The CDR3 here is CASSPSGRSEQYF. CDR3 DNA sequence: TGTGCCAGCAGCCCCTCGGGTAGGTCTGAGCAGTACTTC. The chain has TRBV6-5 and TRBJ2-7, with unresolved D. The germline V gene encodes CDR1 MNHEY and CDR2 SVGAGI. CDR3 length: 13 residues. Trimming took 6 bases from V and 7 from J, leaving 16 bases between them.